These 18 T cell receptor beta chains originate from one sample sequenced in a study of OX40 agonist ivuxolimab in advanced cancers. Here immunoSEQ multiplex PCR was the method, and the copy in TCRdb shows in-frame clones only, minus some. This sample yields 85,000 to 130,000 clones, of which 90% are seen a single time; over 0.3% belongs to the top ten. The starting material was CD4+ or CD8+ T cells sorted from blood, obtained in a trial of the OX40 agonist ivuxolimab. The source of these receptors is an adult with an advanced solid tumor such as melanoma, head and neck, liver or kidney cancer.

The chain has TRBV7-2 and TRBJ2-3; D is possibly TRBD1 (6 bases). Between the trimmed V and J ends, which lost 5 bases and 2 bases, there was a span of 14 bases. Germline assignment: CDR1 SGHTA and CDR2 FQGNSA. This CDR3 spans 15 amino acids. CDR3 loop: CASSPADRVTDTQYF. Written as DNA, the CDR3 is TGTGCCAGCAGCCCGGCGGACAGAGTCACAGATACGCAGTATTTT.

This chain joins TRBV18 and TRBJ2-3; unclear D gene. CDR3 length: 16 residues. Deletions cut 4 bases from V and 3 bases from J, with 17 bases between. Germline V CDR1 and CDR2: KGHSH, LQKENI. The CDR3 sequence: CASSRDGRQKTDTQYF. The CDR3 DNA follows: TGTGCCAGCTCACGAGACGGACGTCAGAAAACAGATACGCAGTATTTT.

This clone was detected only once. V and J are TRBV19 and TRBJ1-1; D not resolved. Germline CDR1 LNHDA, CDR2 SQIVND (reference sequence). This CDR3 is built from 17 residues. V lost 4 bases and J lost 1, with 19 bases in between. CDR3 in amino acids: CASSTRIIYKGNTEAFF. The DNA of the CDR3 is TGTGCCAGTAGTACGCGGATTATTTATAAGGGGAACACTGAAGCTTTCTTT.

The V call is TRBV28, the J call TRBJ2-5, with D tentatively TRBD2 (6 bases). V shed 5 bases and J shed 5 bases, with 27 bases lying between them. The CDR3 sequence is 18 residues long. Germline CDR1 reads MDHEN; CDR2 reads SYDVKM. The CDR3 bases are TGTGCCAGCAGTCTCCGGATTTGGGGGGTAAGGTTTGTGGAGACCCAGTACTTC. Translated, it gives CASSLRIWGVRFVETQYF.

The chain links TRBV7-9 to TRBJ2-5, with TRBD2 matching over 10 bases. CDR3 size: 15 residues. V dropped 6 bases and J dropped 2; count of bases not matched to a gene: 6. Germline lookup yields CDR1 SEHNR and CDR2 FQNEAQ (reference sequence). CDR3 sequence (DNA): TGTGCCAGCAGTCCAGGACTAGCGGCACAAGAGACCCAGTACTTC. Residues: CASSPGLAAQETQYF.

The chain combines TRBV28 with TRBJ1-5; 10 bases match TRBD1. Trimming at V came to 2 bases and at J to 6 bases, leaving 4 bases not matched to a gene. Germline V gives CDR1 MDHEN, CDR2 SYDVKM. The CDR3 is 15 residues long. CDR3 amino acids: CASSLDRGQIQPQHF. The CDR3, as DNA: TGTGCCAGCAGTTTAGACAGGGGGCAGATTCAGCCCCAGCATTTT.

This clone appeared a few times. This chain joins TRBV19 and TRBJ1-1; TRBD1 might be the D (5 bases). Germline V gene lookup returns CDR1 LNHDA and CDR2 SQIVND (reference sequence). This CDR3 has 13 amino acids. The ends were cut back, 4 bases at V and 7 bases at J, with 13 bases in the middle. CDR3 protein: CASSNGGTDEAFF. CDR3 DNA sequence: TGTGCCAGTAGTAACGGGGGGACGGATGAAGCTTTCTTT.

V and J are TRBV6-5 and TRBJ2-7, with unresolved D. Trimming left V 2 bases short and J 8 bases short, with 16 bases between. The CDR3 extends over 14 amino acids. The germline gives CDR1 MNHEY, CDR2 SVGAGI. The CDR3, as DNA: TGTGCCAGCAGTTACGTAAAGGAGAGTTTAAAGCAGTACTTC. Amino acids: CASSYVKESLKQYF.

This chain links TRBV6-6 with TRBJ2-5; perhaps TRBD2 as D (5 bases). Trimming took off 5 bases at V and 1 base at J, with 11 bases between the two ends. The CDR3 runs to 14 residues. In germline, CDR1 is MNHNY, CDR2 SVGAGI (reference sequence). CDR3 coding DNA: TGTGCCAGCAGTCTAGCCCCCCCCCAAGAGACCCAGTACTTC. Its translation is CASSLAPPQETQYF.

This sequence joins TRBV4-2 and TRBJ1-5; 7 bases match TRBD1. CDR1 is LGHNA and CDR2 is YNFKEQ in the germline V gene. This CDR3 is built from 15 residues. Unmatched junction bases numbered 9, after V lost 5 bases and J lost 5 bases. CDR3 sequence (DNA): TGTGCCAGCAGCATGACCGGGACAGCAGATCAGCCCCAGCATTTT. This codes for CASSMTGTADQPQHF.

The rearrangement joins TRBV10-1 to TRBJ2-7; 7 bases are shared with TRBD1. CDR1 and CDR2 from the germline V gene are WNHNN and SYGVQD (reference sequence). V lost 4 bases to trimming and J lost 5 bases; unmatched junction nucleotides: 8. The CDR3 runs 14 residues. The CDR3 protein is CASSAMEQGHEQYF. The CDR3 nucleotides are TGCGCCAGCAGTGCGATGGAACAGGGGCACGAGCAGTACTTC.

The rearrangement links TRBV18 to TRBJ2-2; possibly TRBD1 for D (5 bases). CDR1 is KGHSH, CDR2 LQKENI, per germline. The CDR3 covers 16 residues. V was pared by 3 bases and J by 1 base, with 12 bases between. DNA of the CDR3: TGTGCCAGCTCACCCTTGGACATGGGGAACACCGGGGAGCTGTTTTTT. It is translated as CASSPLDMGNTGELFF.

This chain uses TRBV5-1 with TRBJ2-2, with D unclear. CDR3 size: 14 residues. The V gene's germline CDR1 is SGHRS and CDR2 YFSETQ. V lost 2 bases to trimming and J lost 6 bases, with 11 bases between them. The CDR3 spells CASSFQARAGELFF. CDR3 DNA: TGCGCCAGCAGCTTTCAGGCGCGCGCCGGGGAGCTGTTTTTT.

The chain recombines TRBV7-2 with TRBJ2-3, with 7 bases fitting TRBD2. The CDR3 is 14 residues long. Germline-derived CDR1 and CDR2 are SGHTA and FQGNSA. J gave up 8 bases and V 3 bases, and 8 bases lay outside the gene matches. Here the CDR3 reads CASSLEGGRSTQYF. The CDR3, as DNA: TGTGCCAGCAGCTTGGAGGGAGGGCGGAGTACGCAGTATTTT.

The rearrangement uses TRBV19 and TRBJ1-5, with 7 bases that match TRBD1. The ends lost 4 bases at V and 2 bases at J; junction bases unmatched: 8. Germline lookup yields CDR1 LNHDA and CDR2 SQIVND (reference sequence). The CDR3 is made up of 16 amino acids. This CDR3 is CASSTNRGWGNQPQHF. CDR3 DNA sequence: TGTGCCAGTAGTACGAACAGGGGATGGGGCAATCAGCCCCAGCATTTT.

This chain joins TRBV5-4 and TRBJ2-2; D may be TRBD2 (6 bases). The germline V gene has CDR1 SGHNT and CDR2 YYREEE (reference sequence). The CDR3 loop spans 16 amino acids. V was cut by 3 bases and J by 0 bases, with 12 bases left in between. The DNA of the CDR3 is TGTGCCAGCAGCTCGGACGGGAGTACGAACACCGGGGAGCTGTTTTTT. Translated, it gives CASSSDGSTNTGELFF.

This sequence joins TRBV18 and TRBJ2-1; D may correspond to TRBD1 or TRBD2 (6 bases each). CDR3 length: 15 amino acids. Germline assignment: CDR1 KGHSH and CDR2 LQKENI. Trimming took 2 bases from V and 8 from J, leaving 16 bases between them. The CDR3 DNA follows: TGTGCCAGCTCACCAAAGGAGGGGGTGTCCTATGAGCAGTTCTTC. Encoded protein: CASSPKEGVSYEQFF.

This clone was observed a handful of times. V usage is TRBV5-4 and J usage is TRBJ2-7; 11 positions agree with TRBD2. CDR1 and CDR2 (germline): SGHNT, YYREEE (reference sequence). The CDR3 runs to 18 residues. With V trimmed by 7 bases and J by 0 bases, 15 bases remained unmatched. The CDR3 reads CASGFRGLAGHSSYEQYF. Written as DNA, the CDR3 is TGTGCCAGCGGGTTCCGCGGACTAGCGGGTCATAGCTCCTACGAGCAGTACTTC.